Only one count was recorded for the clone carrying this T cell receptor (beta chain). With V trimmed by 10 bases and J by 1 base, 5 bases remained unmatched. Germline CDR1 MNHEY, CDR2 SVGAGI. The CDR3 is 14 amino acids. Repertoires were generated with immunoSEQ multiplex PCR, while TCRdb's copy carries only in-frame clones and drops some. There are a few hundred thousand clones in the sample; about nine tenths occur only once, and roughly 2.1% lies in the top ten. These data are taken from a study of blood T cell repertoires in COVID-19. The receptor comes from a man aged 18 to 29 with active or convalescent COVID-19. The chain combines TRBV6-5 with TRBJ2-3, with 10 bases matching TRBD2. The specimen sequenced was peripheral blood. Here the CDR3 DNA reads TGTGCCATCGAGGGGACTAGCGGCACAGATACGCAGTATTTT. Translated: CAIEGTSGTDTQYF.